The 26 T cell receptor beta chains below all came from one sample that was sequenced in a study of T cell responses to AZD1222 COVID-19 vaccine. Repertoires were generated with immunoSEQ multiplex PCR, while TCRdb's copy carries only in-frame clones and drops some. The table has over 120,000 clones, 85% to 90% seen once; the top ten hold roughly 1.7%. The sequencing here drew on peripheral blood, taken on day 0 of AZD1222 vaccination. The receptors come from an adult in good health.

The J gene is TRBJ2-1, the V gene TRBV11-3; 9 bases map to TRBD2. V was pared by 0 bases and J by 7 bases, with 13 bases of the junction left unmatched. Germline CDR1 and CDR2: SGHNT and YENEEA. The CDR3 has 18 amino acids. The CDR3 spells CASSLEGGGGAELNEQFF. CDR3 nucleotide sequence: TGTGCCAGCAGCTTAGAGGGCGGCGGGGGGGCCGAGTTGAATGAGCAGTTCTTC. Filled out from reference TRBV11-3 and TRBJ2-1, the complete variable domain reads EAGVVQSPRYKIIEKKQPVAFWCNPISGHNTLYWYLQNLGQGPELLIRYENEEAVDDSQLPKDRFSAERLKGVDSTLKIQPAELGDSAVYLCASSLEGGGGAELNEQFFGPGTRLTVL.

V gene TRBV3-1 (or the pseudogene TRBV3-2) combines with J gene TRBJ1-1; D is unclear. The V gene's germline CDR1 is LGHDT and CDR2 YNNKEL (reference sequence). The CDR3 loop spans 16 amino acids. Between the trimmed V and J ends, which lost 1 base and 0 bases, there was a span of 12 bases. The CDR3 here is CASSQGETILNTEAFF. The CDR3 coding sequence is TGTGCCAGCAGCCAAGGTGAGACAATCCTGAACACTGAAGCTTTCTTT.

This clone occurred once. J is TRBJ2-5 and V is TRBV12-3 or TRBV12-4, with 8 positions matching TRBD2. J was trimmed by 5 bases and V by 10 bases; bases with no gene match: 9. CDR3 length: 13 residues. CDR3 in DNA: TGTGCCACCCGGCGGGGGGCCCTGGAGACCCAGTACTTC. As protein: CATRRGALETQYF.

The V and J genes are TRBV27 and TRBJ2-1; 8 bases are a match to TRBD1. Germline V lookup: CDR1 MNHEY, CDR2 SMNVEV (reference sequence). CDR3 length: 16 amino acids. Losses at the gene ends were 5 bases for V and 2 bases for J; bases not matched to a gene: 8. The CDR3 loop reads CASSPTDRAPYNEQFF. CDR3 bases: TGTGCCAGCAGTCCGACGGACAGGGCCCCCTACAATGAGCAGTTCTTC.

This rearrangement joins TRBV27 to TRBJ1-4; D is unresolved. Germline loops: CDR1 MNHEY, CDR2 SMNVEV (reference sequence). The CDR3 totals 16 residues. V shed 5 bases and J shed 3 bases, with 16 bases lying between them. The CDR3 spells CASSPTWGNPNEKLFF. Written as DNA, the CDR3 is TGTGCCAGCAGTCCCACATGGGGTAATCCTAATGAAAAACTGTTTTTT.

The chain is built from TRBV5-8 and TRBJ1-4; weak D call: TRBD1 (5 bases). The CDR3 length is 14 residues. The germline V gene encodes CDR1 SGHTS and CDR2 YDEGEE. Trimming cost V 4 bases and J 8 bases, with 15 bases left between them. Written as DNA, the CDR3 is TGTGCCAGCAGCCATTATGGAGGGGACGAAAAACTGTTTTTT. Translation: CASSHYGGDEKLFF.

This clone was counted a single time. J is TRBJ1-3 and V is TRBV10-2; D is possibly TRBD1 (6 bases). Trimming cost V 6 bases and J 0 bases, with 9 bases left between them. This CDR3 has 14 amino acids. CDR1 and CDR2 from the germline V gene are WSHSY and SAAADI. CDR3 region: CASRDSSSGNTIYF. As DNA, the CDR3 is TGCGCCAGCAGGGACAGCTCCTCTGGAAACACCATATATTTT.

The chain combines TRBV9 with TRBJ2-1; TRBD2 matches at 9 bases. The length of the CDR3 is 20 residues. Germline trimming cut 1 base from V and 0 bases from J; bases unmatched to any gene: 14. In germline, CDR1 is SGDLS, CDR2 YYNGEE. In DNA, the CDR3 is TGTGCCAGCAGCGTACTCGGGGCGGGAGGGAGGACGAGCTCCTACAATGAGCAGTTCTTC. Translating gives CASSVLGAGGRTSSYNEQFF.

The chain is built from TRBV7-9 and TRBJ1-5; 8 bases map to TRBD1. Germline values: CDR1 SEHNR, CDR2 FQNEAQ (reference sequence). The CDR3 totals 18 residues. J lost 5 bases, V lost 5 bases, and 17 bases had no gene match. The CDR3 region is CASSNLPTRGLYDQPQHF. The CDR3 nucleotides are TGTGCCAGCAGCAACCTACCCACCAGGGGGCTCTACGATCAGCCCCAGCATTTT.

This rearrangement joins TRBV4-1 to TRBJ1-1; D unresolved. The CDR3 is 15 amino acids. Germline-derived CDR1 and CDR2 are MGHRA and YSYEKL. Deletions cut 0 bases from V and 1 base from J, with 9 bases between. The CDR3 coding sequence is TGCGCCAGCAGCCAAGAGTGGCCTTCGAACACTGAAGCTTTCTTT. Translation gives CASSQEWPSNTEAFF.

The chain has TRBV20-1 and TRBJ1-5; a possible D gene is TRBD1 (5 bases). Trimming removed 3 bases from V and 4 bases from J, with 16 bases in between. Germline V gene sequence: CDR1 DFQATT, CDR2 SNEGSKA (reference sequence). The CDR3 totals 15 residues. The CDR3 loop reads CSASKAVDKNQPQHF. DNA for the CDR3: TGCAGTGCTAGTAAAGCAGTGGACAAGAATCAGCCCCAGCATTTT.

This chain connects TRBV6-5 to TRBJ1-2, with D maybe TRBD1 (6 bases). Trimming took 6 bases from V and 8 from J, leaving 16 bases between them. The CDR3 is 13 amino acids. The germline CDR1 and CDR2 sequences are MNHEY and SVGAGI. CDR3 nucleotides: TGTGCCAGCAGACCCGACAGGTCTGGGGGCTACACCTTC. Translation: CASRPDRSGGYTF.

This chain uses TRBV18 with TRBJ1-3; tentatively, D is TRBD1 (5 bases). CDR1 and CDR2 (germline): KGHSH, LQKENI. The CDR3 extends over 16 amino acids. Trimming pared 8 bases from V and 0 bases from J, leaving 17 bases between. Written as DNA, the CDR3 is TGTGCCAGCGCAGCCACAGGTCTACGCTCTGGAAACACCATATATTTT. Its translation: CASAATGLRSGNTIYF. Variable domain in full (rest from reference TRBV18 and TRBJ1-3): NAGVMQNPRHLVRRRGQEARLRCSPMKGHSHVYWYRQLPEEGLKFMVYLQKENIIDESGMPKERFSAEFPKEGPSILRIQQVVRGDSAAYFCASAATGLRSGNTIYFGEGSWLTVV.

The chain employs TRBV19 and TRBJ2-6; a possible D gene is TRBD2 (5 bases). CDR3 length: 15 amino acids. CDR1 and CDR2 from the germline V gene are LNHDA and SQIVND (reference sequence). The V end was cut by 7 bases, the J end by 0 bases, with 10 bases between. This chain's CDR3 is CASIPGYSGANVLTF. The CDR3, as DNA: TGTGCCAGTATCCCGGGGTACTCTGGGGCCAACGTCCTGACTTTC.

The chain couples TRBV4-1 to TRBJ1-2; D is unclear. The germline V gene has CDR1 MGHRA and CDR2 YSYEKL. CDR3 size: 14 residues. Trimming shortened V by 1 base and J by 8 bases, and 14 bases separated the two germline ends. The CDR3 spells CASSQVVRISGYTF. CDR3 DNA: TGCGCCAGCAGCCAAGTTGTCAGAATATCCGGCTACACCTTC.

The rearrangement links TRBV18 to TRBJ1-6; D uncertain. The CDR3 is made up of 14 amino acids. Trimming took off 6 bases at V and 3 bases at J, with 9 bases between the two ends. From germline, CDR1 is KGHSH and CDR2 LQKENI. The CDR3 region is CASSSESYNSPLHF. The CDR3 coding sequence is TGTGCCAGCTCCTCCGAGAGCTATAATTCACCCCTCCACTTT.

The chain combines TRBV5-1 with TRBJ2-7; TRBD1 matches at 9 bases. This CDR3 contains 16 residues. Trimming at V came to 4 bases and at J to 3 bases, leaving 11 bases not matched to a gene. Germline CDR1 and CDR2: SGHRS and YFSETQ. CDR3 loop: CASSPSGTGQGYEQYF. CDR3 in DNA: TGCGCCAGCAGCCCTTCGGGAACGGGACAGGGCTACGAGCAGTACTTC.

The V gene is TRBV28, the J gene TRBJ1-1; TRBD1 is a possible D gene (5 bases). The V and J ends lost 1 base and 11 bases respectively, with 11 bases between them. The CDR3 totals 12 residues. Germline values: CDR1 MDHEN, CDR2 SYDVKM. CDR3 loop: CASSLSGTQAFF. The CDR3, as DNA: TGTGCCAGCAGTTTATCCGGGACCCAGGCTTTCTTT.

The chain is built from TRBV11-2 and TRBJ2-2; no clear D. Germline-derived CDR1 and CDR2 are SGHAT and FQNNGV. The CDR3 has 15 residues. Trimming removed 3 bases at V and 4 bases at J, with 12 bases between. The CDR3 DNA follows: TGTGCCAGCAGCTTGATAGGGTTAAGCACCGGGGAGCTGTTTTTT. Its protein product is CASSLIGLSTGELFF.

The rearrangement links TRBV5-1 to TRBJ2-2; 7 positions match TRBD1. The CDR3 has 16 residues. Germline CDR1 is SGHRS and CDR2 is YFSETQ. After removal of 6 bases from V and 6 bases from J, the junction contained 14 bases not matched to a gene. The CDR3 nucleotides are TGCGCCAGCAAACGGGCTTCGACAGGGTCGGCCGGGGAGCTGTTTTTT. This codes for CASKRASTGSAGELFF.

The chain recombines TRBV7-2 with TRBJ1-2; the D gene is possibly TRBD1 (5 bases). The CDR3 is 16 amino acids. Germline-derived CDR1 and CDR2 are SGHTA and FQGNSA. V lost 1 base to trimming and J lost 2 bases, with 14 bases between them. CDR3 in amino acids: CASSLGGQGGNYGYTF. CDR3 in DNA: TGTGCCAGCAGCTTAGGAGGGCAGGGAGGGAACTATGGCTACACCTTC.

The gene calls are TRBV27 and TRBJ2-5; D is uncertain. V lost 1 base, J lost 4 bases, and 7 bases lay in between. The germline CDR1 and CDR2 sequences are MNHEY and SMNVEV (reference sequence). The CDR3 covers 13 residues. The DNA for the CDR3 is TGTGCCAGCAGTTTATACTTTCGAGAGACCCAGTACTTC. Translating gives CASSLYFRETQYF.

V and J are TRBV14 and TRBJ1-6, with D perhaps TRBD1 (5 bases). The CDR3 covers 14 residues. Germline V CDR1 and CDR2: SGHDN, FVKESK. Trimming cost V 0 bases and J 5 bases, with 5 bases left between them. CDR3 sequence reads: CASSQETDNSPLHF. CDR3 DNA: TGTGCCAGCAGCCAAGAGACAGATAATTCACCCCTCCACTTT.

The chain has TRBV4-1 and TRBJ1-1; 7 positions agree with TRBD1. J gave up 0 bases and V 3 bases, and 19 bases lay outside the gene matches. Germline V gene sequence: CDR1 MGHRA, CDR2 YSYEKL. This CDR3 is 20 amino acids long. The CDR3 DNA is TGCGCCAGCAGCCATCCGGGACAGACCAACCTGAGGAGACTGAACACTGAAGCTTTCTTT. As protein: CASSHPGQTNLRRLNTEAFF.

This sequence joins TRBV7-3 and TRBJ2-7, with TRBD1 as a possible D gene (6 bases). CDR1 is SGHTA and CDR2 is FQGTGA in the germline V gene. V lost 2 bases, J lost 2 bases, and 10 bases lay in between. CDR3 length: 14 residues. The CDR3 DNA reads TGTGCCAGCAGCTTAGGGACAAGTCCCTACGAGCAGTACTTC. Encoded protein: CASSLGTSPYEQYF.

J is TRBJ1-3 and V is TRBV5-4, with 7 nucleotides matching TRBD1. This CDR3 has 14 residues. The V segment lost 2 bases and the J segment 2 bases; nucleotides outside the gene matches: 1. The germline V gene encodes CDR1 SGHNT and CDR2 YYREEE (reference sequence). The DNA of the CDR3 is TGTGCCAGCAGCTTAGGGGGCGCTGGAAACACCATATATTTT. This sequence encodes CASSLGGAGNTIYF.